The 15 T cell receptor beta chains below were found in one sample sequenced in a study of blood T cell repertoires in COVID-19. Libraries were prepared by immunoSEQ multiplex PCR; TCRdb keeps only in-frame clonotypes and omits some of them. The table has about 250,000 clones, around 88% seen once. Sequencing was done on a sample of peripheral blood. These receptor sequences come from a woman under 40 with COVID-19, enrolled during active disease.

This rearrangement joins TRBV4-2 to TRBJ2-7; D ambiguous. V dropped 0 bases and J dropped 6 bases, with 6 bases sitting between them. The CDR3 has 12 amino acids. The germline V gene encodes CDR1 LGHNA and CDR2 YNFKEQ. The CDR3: CASSQENSEQYF. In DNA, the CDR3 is TGTGCCAGCAGCCAAGAAAATAGCGAGCAGTACTTC.

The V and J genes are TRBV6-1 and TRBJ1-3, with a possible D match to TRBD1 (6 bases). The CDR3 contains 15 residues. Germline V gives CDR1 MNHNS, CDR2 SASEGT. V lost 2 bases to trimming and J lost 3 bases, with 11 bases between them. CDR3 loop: CASSEMDSFGNTIYF. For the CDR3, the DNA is TGTGCCAGCAGTGAAATGGACAGTTTTGGAAACACCATATATTTT.

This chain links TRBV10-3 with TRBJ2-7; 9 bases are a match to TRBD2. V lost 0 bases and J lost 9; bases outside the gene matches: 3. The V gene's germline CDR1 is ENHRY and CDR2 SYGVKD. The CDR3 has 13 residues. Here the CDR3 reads CAISESVAGVQYV. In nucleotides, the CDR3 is TGTGCCATCAGTGAGTCCGTAGCGGGGGTGCAGTACGTC.

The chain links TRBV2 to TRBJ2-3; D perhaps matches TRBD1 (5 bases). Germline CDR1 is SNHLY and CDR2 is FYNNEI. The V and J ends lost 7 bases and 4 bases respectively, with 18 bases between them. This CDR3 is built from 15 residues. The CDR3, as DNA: TGTGCCAGCACCCCAGGGCCCCCCCGGCCAGATACGCAGTATTTT. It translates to CASTPGPPRPDTQYF.

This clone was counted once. The CDR3 protein is CAISEVAGGLSSYNEQFF. The CDR3, as DNA: TGTGCCATCAGTGAGGTCGCGGGGGGCCTTAGCTCCTACAATGAGCAGTTCTTC. The V gene is TRBV10-3, the J gene TRBJ2-1; TRBD2 agrees at 8 bases. The germline V gene encodes CDR1 ENHRY and CDR2 SYGVKD. CDR3 length: 18 residues. J gave up 0 bases and V 2 bases, and 9 bases lay outside the gene matches.

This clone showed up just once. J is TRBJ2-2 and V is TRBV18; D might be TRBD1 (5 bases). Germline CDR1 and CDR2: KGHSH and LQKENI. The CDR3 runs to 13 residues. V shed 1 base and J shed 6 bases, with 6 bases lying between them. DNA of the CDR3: TGTGCCAGCTCACCACGGGGCGCCGGGGAGCTGTTTTTT. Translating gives CASSPRGAGELFF. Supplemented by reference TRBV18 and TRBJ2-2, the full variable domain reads NAGVMQNPRHLVRRRGQEARLRCSPMKGHSHVYWYRQLPEEGLKFMVYLQKENIIDESGMPKERFSAEFPKEGPSILRIQQVVRGDSAAYFCASSPRGAGELFFGEGSRLTVL.

The CDR3 is CASSRPPTGFSNQPQHF. The CDR3 region has the DNA TGTGCCAGCAGTCGCCCACCGACAGGATTTAGCAATCAGCCCCAGCATTTT. This chain connects TRBV6-6 to TRBJ1-5; D might be TRBD1 (6 bases). CDR1 and CDR2 (germline): MNHNY, SVGAGI (reference sequence). This CDR3 is built from 17 residues. Trimming pared 5 bases from V and 0 bases from J, leaving 17 bases between.

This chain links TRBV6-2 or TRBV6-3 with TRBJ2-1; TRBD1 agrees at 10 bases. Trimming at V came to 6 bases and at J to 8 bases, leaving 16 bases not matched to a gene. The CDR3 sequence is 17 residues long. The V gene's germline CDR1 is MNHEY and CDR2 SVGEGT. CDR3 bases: TGTGCCAGCAGCGCACAGACCGGGACAGGGGATTACTATGAGCAGTTCTTC. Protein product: CASSAQTGTGDYYEQFF.

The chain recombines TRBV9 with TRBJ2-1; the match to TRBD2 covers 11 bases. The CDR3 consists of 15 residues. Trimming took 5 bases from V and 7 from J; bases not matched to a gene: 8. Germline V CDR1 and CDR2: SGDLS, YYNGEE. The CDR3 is CASRTGTSGTNEQFF. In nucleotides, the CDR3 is TGTGCCAGCAGGACCGGGACTAGCGGCACAAATGAGCAGTTCTTC.

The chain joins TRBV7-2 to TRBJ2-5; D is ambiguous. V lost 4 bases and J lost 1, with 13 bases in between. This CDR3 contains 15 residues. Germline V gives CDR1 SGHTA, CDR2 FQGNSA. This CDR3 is CASSYPTVTQETQYF. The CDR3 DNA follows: TGTGCCAGCAGCTACCCCACAGTAACCCAAGAGACCCAGTACTTC.

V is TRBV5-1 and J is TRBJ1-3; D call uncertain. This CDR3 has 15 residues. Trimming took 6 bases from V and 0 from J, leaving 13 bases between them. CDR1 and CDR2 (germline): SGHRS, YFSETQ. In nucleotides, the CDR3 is TGCGCCAGCATGATCGATGTGAGCTCTGGAAACACCATATATTTT. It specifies CASMIDVSSGNTIYF.

The CDR3 DNA sequence: TGTGCCAGCAGCCGGATCCTGACAGGGAGAAGTACTGAAGCTTTCTTT. Amino acid sequence: CASSRILTGRSTEAFF. The rearrangement links TRBV5-6 to TRBJ1-1, with TRBD1 identical over 7 bases. Trimming removed 4 bases from V and 5 bases from J; junction bases left unmatched: 14. Germline loops: CDR1 SGHDT, CDR2 YYEEEE. CDR3 length equals 16 residues.

The CDR3 DNA sequence: TGTGCCAGCAGCTTCACTAGCGGGAGGCGGGTCCCCTACAATGAGCAGTTCTTC. It codes for CASSFTSGRRVPYNEQFF. This chain joins TRBV5-6 and TRBJ2-1; 12 positions match TRBD2. This CDR3 comprises 18 residues. Per germline, CDR1 SGHDT and CDR2 YYEEEE. V dropped 2 bases and J dropped 2; count of bases not matched to a gene: 8.

CDR3 in amino acids: CASSQDKGTGPLIRGYTF. The CDR3, as DNA: TGTGCCAGCAGCCAAGATAAGGGGACAGGACCCCTTATCCGTGGCTACACCTTC. The chain uses TRBV3-1 (or the pseudogene TRBV3-2) and TRBJ1-2, with 8 bases lining up with TRBD1. V shed 0 bases, J shed 7 bases, and the junction held 16 bases outside the gene matches. The CDR3 runs to 18 residues. The germline V gene encodes CDR1 LGHDT and CDR2 YNNKEL (reference sequence).

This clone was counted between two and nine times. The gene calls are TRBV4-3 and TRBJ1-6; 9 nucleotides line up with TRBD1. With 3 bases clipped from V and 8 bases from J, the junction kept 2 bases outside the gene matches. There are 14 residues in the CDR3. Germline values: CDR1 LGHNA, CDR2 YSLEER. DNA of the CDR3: TGCGCCAGCAGCCACCGGACAGGGGATTCACCCCTCCACTTT. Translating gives CASSHRTGDSPLHF.